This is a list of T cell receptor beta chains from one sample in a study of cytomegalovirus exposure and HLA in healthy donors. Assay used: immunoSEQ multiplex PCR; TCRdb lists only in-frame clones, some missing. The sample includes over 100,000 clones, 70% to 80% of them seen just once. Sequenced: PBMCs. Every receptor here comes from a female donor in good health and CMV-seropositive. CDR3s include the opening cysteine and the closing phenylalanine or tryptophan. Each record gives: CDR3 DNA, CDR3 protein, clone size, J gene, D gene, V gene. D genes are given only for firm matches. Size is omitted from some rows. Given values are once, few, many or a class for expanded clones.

TGCGCCAGCAGCGCTGTCGGCGGGGCTGCCCGCGAGCAGTACTTC,CASSAVGGAAREQYF,-,TRBJ2-7,-,TRBV5-1
TGTGCCTGGAGTGAATCGCGGGGTTGGGGAGAGACCCAGTACTTC,CAWSESRGWGETQYF,-,TRBJ2-5,-,TRBV30
TGCGCCAGCAGCTTGTTAGCGGGAGATTTAACCGGGGAGCTGTTTTTT,CASSLLAGDLTGELFF,-,TRBJ2-2,TRBD2,TRBV5-1
TGTGCCAGCAGTTACGGGCAGGGGGACAATTCACCCCTCCACTTT,CASSYGQGDNSPLHF,once,TRBJ1-6,TRBD1,TRBV6-5
TGTGCCAGCAGTTTTGTCGGGGACTACGAGCAGTACTTC,CASSFVGDYEQYF,-,TRBJ2-7,-,TRBV28
TGTGCCAGCAGTTTCAGGGATCCGAACACCGGGGAGCTGTTTTTT,CASSFRDPNTGELFF,-,TRBJ2-2,-,TRBV6-5
TGTGCCAGCAGCCCTCACATTCGAACCCTGCACGATGAGCAGTTCTTC,CASSPHIRTLHDEQFF,-,TRBJ2-1,-,TRBV6-6
TGTGCCAGCAGCTTTAGTACGCAGGTCCGCACAGATACGCAGTATTTT,CASSFSTQVRTDTQYF,once,TRBJ2-3,-,TRBV5-6
TGTGCCACCGGGACAGGCCAGTCACATGAGCAGTTCTTC,CATGTGQSHEQFF,-,TRBJ2-1,TRBD1,TRBV15
TGTGCCAGCAGCCAAATGGAAAAGGTCGGGACAGGGGCAGATACGCAGTATTTT,CASSQMEKVGTGADTQYF,-,TRBJ2-3,TRBD1,TRBV11-2
TGCAGCGTTGGGACTAGCGGGAGGGCCGAGCAGTACTTC,CSVGTSGRAEQYF,-,TRBJ2-7,TRBD2,TRBV29-1
TGTGCCAGCAGATCAACAGGGGTTGTGGGAGGCTACACCTTC,CASRSTGVVGGYTF,-,TRBJ1-2,TRBD1,TRBV28
TGTGCCAGCAGCCAAAATATACAGGACATTCAGTACTTC,CASSQNIQDIQYF,-,TRBJ2-4,-,TRBV14
TGTGCCAGCAGCTTGGTAGAATATGGCTACACCTTC,CASSLVEYGYTF,once,TRBJ1-2,-,TRBV5-6
TGTGCCAGCAGCTTAGATGGACATGGCAACTATGGCTACACCTTC,CASSLDGHGNYGYTF,-,TRBJ1-2,-,TRBV11-2
TGTGCCAGCAGCCCTTACAAGGGAGCCTTCACAGATACGCAGTATTTT,CASSPYKGAFTDTQYF,few,TRBJ2-3,-,TRBV11-1
TGTGCCAGCTACAAAACACGGCGGCGGGGGGGAGAGACCCAGTACTTC,CASYKTRRRGGETQYF,many,TRBJ2-5,TRBD2,TRBV7-2
TGTGCCAGCAGCCGGGAACTCACCGGGGAGCTGTTTTTT,CASSRELTGELFF,-,TRBJ2-2,-,TRBV5-4
TGTGCCAGCAGTGAAGTGACTAGCGGGGGGACCCAGTACTTC,CASSEVTSGGTQYF,-,TRBJ2-5,TRBD2,TRBV2
TGTGCCAGCAGGCCCCCAGCGACAGGAGAAGCTTTCTTT,CASRPPATGEAFF,-,TRBJ1-1,-,TRBV6-5
TGTGCCAGCTCGGATAGACTAGGCTACGAGCAGTACTTC,CASSDRLGYEQYF,-,TRBJ2-7,-,TRBV18
TGTGCCAGCAGTCTACGGACTAGCGGGAATAATAATGAGCAGTTCTTC,CASSLRTSGNNNEQFF,-,TRBJ2-1,TRBD2,TRBV7-3
TGCGCCAGCAGTGGACTAGCGGGAGATCGAGGCGATGAGCAGTTCTTC,CASSGLAGDRGDEQFF,-,TRBJ2-1,TRBD2,TRBV5-1
TGTGCCAGCAGCTTGTTCGTCAGGGCGAGACTCCAAGAGACCCAGTACTTC,CASSLFVRARLQETQYF,-,TRBJ2-5,-,TRBV5-5
TGTGCCAGTAGTATCGGAGGTGGAATCAATCAGCCCCAGCATTTT,CASSIGGGINQPQHF,-,TRBJ1-5,-,TRBV19
TGTGCCAGCTCACCTCAGGGCATGAGCAATCAGCCCCAGCATTTT,CASSPQGMSNQPQHF,few,TRBJ1-5,-,TRBV18
TGTGCCTGGAGCAGAGGTAATCTCTACGAGCAGTACTTC,CAWSRGNLYEQYF,once,TRBJ2-7,-,TRBV30
TGCAGTGCCTTTCGAGATACGCAGTATTTT,CSAFRDTQYF,-,TRBJ2-3,-,TRBV20-1
TGTGCCAGTAATGGGTGGACTGGGGACTATGGCTACACCTTC,CASNGWTGDYGYTF,-,TRBJ1-2,-,TRBV19
TGTGCCAGCAGCTTCCAGGGAATAGATACGCAGTATTTT,CASSFQGIDTQYF,few,TRBJ2-3,-,TRBV7-9
TGTGCCAGCAGCCAAGGACAGGGCTCTGGAAACACCATATATTTT,CASSQGQGSGNTIYF,once,TRBJ1-3,TRBD1,TRBV7-6
TGTGCCAGCAGCCCAGACAGGGTCGGCGAGCAGTACTTC,CASSPDRVGEQYF,-,TRBJ2-7,TRBD1,TRBV7-6